Listed here are 25 T cell receptor beta chains from one sample, sequenced in a study of T cell responses to AZD1222 COVID-19 vaccine. The data were produced by immunoSEQ multiplex PCR, yet TCRdb's version contains in-frame clones alone and is incomplete. The sample records some 120,000 clones, approximately 83% being singletons. The sample here was peripheral blood, taken on day 0 of AZD1222 vaccination. These receptors originate from an adult in good health.

This chain links TRBV30 with TRBJ1-5; 7 nucleotides agree with TRBD1. Germline trimming cut 3 bases from V and 5 bases from J; bases unmatched to any gene: 7. The CDR3 is 14 residues long. Germline CDR1 is GTSNPN and CDR2 is SVGIG (reference sequence). CDR3 residues: CAWRRRDSDQPQHF. The CDR3 DNA follows: TGTGCCTGGAGGAGGCGGGACAGCGATCAGCCCCAGCATTTT.

This clone was picked up a small number of times. This sequence joins TRBV15 and TRBJ1-5; 7 nucleotides agree with TRBD1. CDR3 length: 17 amino acids. V gave up 6 bases and J gave up 7 bases; unmatched junction bases: 18. Germline assignment: CDR1 LNHNV and CDR2 YYDKDF (reference sequence). The CDR3 DNA follows: TGTGCCACCAGTACGGATAGGGGGCCGGAGCAAGAACAGCCCCAGCATTTT. This codes for CATSTDRGPEQEQPQHF.

CDR3 sequence (DNA): TGTGCCAGCAGCCAATTATCAGGGGTGGGAGCTGGAAACACCATATATTTT. The encoded protein is CASSQLSGVGAGNTIYF. The V and J genes are TRBV4-2 and TRBJ1-3, with D perhaps matching TRBD1 (6 bases). This CDR3 is built from 17 residues. Germline CDR1 LGHNA, CDR2 YNFKEQ. V was cut by 2 bases and J by 2 bases, with 16 bases left in between.

This chain joins TRBV12-5 and TRBJ2-1; D is ambiguous. Trimming took off 7 bases at V and 2 bases at J, with 15 bases between the two ends. The CDR3 is 15 residues long. CDR1 is LGHNT and CDR2 is FRNRAP in the germline V gene. This CDR3 reads CASAAAPQPYNEQFF. DNA for the CDR3: TGTGCTAGTGCCGCGGCCCCCCAGCCCTACAATGAGCAGTTCTTC.

The chain is built from TRBV19 and TRBJ1-5; 8 nucleotides match TRBD1. This CDR3 has 18 residues. Germline CDR1 LNHDA, CDR2 SQIVND (reference sequence). The ends lost 6 bases at V and 0 bases at J; junction bases unmatched: 13. As DNA, the CDR3 is TGTGCCAGTAGGGACCCGGGACAGGTCCTGTATAGCAATCAGCCCCAGCATTTT. It specifies CASRDPGQVLYSNQPQHF. Combining the CDR3 with reference TRBV19 and TRBJ1-5 gives the whole variable domain DGGITQSPKYLFRKEGQNVTLSCEQNLNHDAMYWYRQDPGQGLRLIYYSQIVNDFQKGDIAEGYSVSREKKESFPLTVTSAQKNPTAFYLCASRDPGQVLYSNQPQHFGDGTRLSIL.

The V call is TRBV29-1, the J call TRBJ1-1; D not certain. The CDR3 loop spans 12 amino acids. CDR1 and CDR2 (germline): SQVTM, ANQGSEA. V lost 5 bases and J 4 bases, leaving 11 bases between the germline ends. The DNA of the CDR3 is TGCAGCGTTACGGACGGGAGCACTGAAGCTTTCTTT. Protein product: CSVTDGSTEAFF. Based on the CDR3 plus reference TRBV29-1 and TRBJ1-1, the full variable domain is SAVISQKPSRDICQRGTSLTIQCQVDSQVTMMFWYRQQPGQSLTLIATANQGSEATYESGFVIDKFPISRPNLTFSTLTVSNMSPEDSSIYLCSVTDGSTEAFFGQGTRLTVV.

This chain uses TRBV5-1 with TRBJ2-7; maybe TRBD1 (5 bases). Germline V CDR1 and CDR2: SGHRS, YFSETQ. The germline V and J ends were trimmed by 3 bases and 3 bases, with 16 bases remaining between them. This CDR3 comprises 15 residues. CDR3 protein: CASSSPDRDLYEQYF. Written as DNA, the CDR3 is TGCGCCAGCAGCTCACCTGACAGAGACCTCTACGAGCAGTACTTC.

The chain is built from TRBV24-1 and TRBJ2-7, with 9 nucleotides matching TRBD1. Germline CDR1 is KGHDR and CDR2 is SFDVKD. The CDR3 totals 16 residues. J gave up 0 bases and V 9 bases, and 11 bases lay outside the gene matches. Written as DNA, the CDR3 is TGTGCCACCGGGCTGGGGACAGGGCCAGTCTCCTACGAGCAGTACTTC. It translates to CATGLGTGPVSYEQYF.

This clone has more than one count but fewer than ten. This chain joins TRBV7-2 and TRBJ1-3; 7 nucleotides align to TRBD1. Germline loops: CDR1 SGHTA, CDR2 FQGNSA. V shed 5 bases and J 0 bases; nucleotides not matched to a gene: 7. The CDR3 runs to 16 residues. The CDR3 DNA is TGTGCCAGCAGCATTGGACAGGCCCACTCTGGAAACACCATATATTTT. It specifies CASSIGQAHSGNTIYF.

This clone was observed a handful of times. The V call is TRBV2, the J call TRBJ1-6; 7 positions agree with TRBD1. Germline values: CDR1 SNHLY, CDR2 FYNNEI. V shed 6 bases, J shed 5 bases, and the junction held 10 bases outside the gene matches. The CDR3 totals 16 residues. CDR3 residues: CASSEAGGRNNSPLHF. The CDR3, as DNA: TGTGCCAGCAGCGAGGCAGGGGGGAGGAATAATTCACCCCTCCACTTT.

This clone came up a few times. The chain is built from TRBV7-2 and TRBJ1-5; D is uncertain. This CDR3 is built from 13 residues. V was trimmed by 5 bases and J by 0 bases, leaving 5 bases between them. In germline, CDR1 is SGHTA, CDR2 FQGNSA. The CDR3 here is CASSPYSNQPQHF. CDR3 bases: TGTGCCAGCAGCCCTTATAGCAATCAGCCCCAGCATTTT.

J is TRBJ2-5 and V is TRBV15; D is tentatively TRBD1 or TRBD2 (5 bases each). The V end was cut by 3 bases, the J end by 3 bases, with 20 bases between. The CDR3 is made up of 17 amino acids. The germline gives CDR1 LNHNV, CDR2 YYDKDF (reference sequence). DNA of the CDR3: TGTGCCACCAGCAGGACCGGACTCCGGGACCGTAAAGAGACCCAGTACTTC. Amino acid sequence: CATSRTGLRDRKETQYF.

This chain joins TRBV19 and TRBJ2-7, with 13 nucleotides matching TRBD2. The V and J ends lost 1 base and 6 bases, in that order; junction bases with no gene match: 6. The CDR3 is 16 amino acids. Germline values: CDR1 LNHDA, CDR2 SQIVND (reference sequence). CDR3 bases: TGTGCCAGTAGTATAGGACTAGCGGGAGGACATGGCGAGCAGTACTTC. This codes for CASSIGLAGGHGEQYF.

The chain carries TRBV7-3 and TRBJ1-1; tentatively, D is TRBD1 (6 bases). Trimming removed 6 bases from V and 2 bases from J, with 10 bases in between. Germline assignment: CDR1 SGHTA and CDR2 FQGTGA. This CDR3 contains 13 residues. CDR3 region: CASSTQGNTEAFF. In nucleotides, the CDR3 is TGTGCCAGCAGTACACAGGGTAACACTGAAGCTTTCTTT.

The chain has TRBV15 and TRBJ1-1, with D perhaps matching TRBD1 (6 bases). CDR1 is LNHNV and CDR2 is YYDKDF in the germline V gene (reference sequence). Trimming shortened V by 3 bases and J by 4 bases, and 15 bases separated the two germline ends. CDR3 length: 15 residues. The CDR3 spells CATSRARGSITEAFF. CDR3 nucleotides: TGTGCCACCAGCAGGGCCAGGGGTTCGATCACTGAAGCTTTCTTT.

This clone was seen only once. The V and J genes are TRBV5-1 and TRBJ1-1, with TRBD1 identical over 9 bases. The CDR3 runs 14 residues. J lost 9 bases, V lost 3 bases, and 9 bases had no gene match. Germline V gene data show CDR1 as SGHRS and CDR2 as YFSETQ. The CDR3 coding sequence is TGCGCCAGCAGCTGGATTCTACAGGGGGCCAAAGCTTTCTTT. It specifies CASSWILQGAKAFF.

The V gene is TRBV9, the J gene TRBJ2-1; 9 bases fit TRBD1. The CDR3 is 16 residues long. V lost 4 bases, J lost 6 bases, and 11 bases stayed unmatched. The germline V gene encodes CDR1 SGDLS and CDR2 YYNGEE. The CDR3 loop reads CASSPRTGVSGNEQFF. The CDR3, as DNA: TGTGCCAGCAGCCCCCGGACAGGGGTTAGTGGCAATGAGCAGTTCTTC.

The rearrangement joins TRBV9 to TRBJ2-3; 10 bases align to TRBD2. Germline CDR1 and CDR2: SGDLS and YYNGEE. The trim removed 1 base at V and 3 bases at J, leaving 5 bases unmatched. CDR3 size: 16 residues. The CDR3 is CASSVKSGGDTDTQYF. CDR3 DNA sequence: TGTGCCAGCAGCGTAAAGAGCGGGGGGGATACAGATACGCAGTATTTT. Combining the CDR3 with reference TRBV9 and TRBJ2-3 gives the whole variable domain DSGVTQTPKHLITATGQRVTLRCSPRSGDLSVYWYQQSLDQGLQFLIQYYNGEERAKGNILERFSAQQFPDLHSELNLSSLELGDSALYFCASSVKSGGDTDTQYFGPGTRLTVL.

Only a few counts were recorded for this clone. The chain carries TRBV5-4 and TRBJ1-5; TRBD1 agrees at 7 bases. Germline assignment: CDR1 SGHNT and CDR2 YYREEE (reference sequence). There are 13 residues in the CDR3. The V segment lost 4 bases and the J segment 6 bases; nucleotides outside the gene matches: 4. CDR3 coding DNA: TGTGCCAGCAGCAGACAGGGTCTTCAGCCCCAGCATTTT. Encoded protein: CASSRQGLQPQHF.

There are a few counts of this clone. The chain joins TRBV6-2 or TRBV6-3 to TRBJ2-5, with 12 bases aligning to TRBD2. Trimming took 6 bases from V and 3 from J; bases not matched to a gene: 5. The CDR3 is made up of 15 amino acids. Germline assignment: CDR1 MNHEY and CDR2 SVGEGT. The CDR3 sequence is CASSLAGGPEETQYF. DNA for the CDR3: TGTGCCAGCAGCCTAGCGGGAGGGCCAGAAGAGACCCAGTACTTC.

This clone was counted a few times. The chain recombines TRBV7-2 with TRBJ2-2; D may correspond to TRBD1 or TRBD2 (7 bases each). This CDR3 region has 17 residues. The ends were cut back, 1 base at V and 5 bases at J, with 17 bases in the middle. CDR1 and CDR2 from the germline V gene are SGHTA and FQGNSA. CDR3: CASSLGVRQGGTGELFF. The DNA of the CDR3 is TGTGCCAGCAGCTTAGGGGTGCGGCAGGGGGGGACCGGGGAGCTGTTTTTT.

The V call is TRBV3-1 (or the pseudogene TRBV3-2), the J call TRBJ2-7, with D perhaps being TRBD1 or TRBD2 (5 bases each). Germline-derived CDR1 and CDR2 are LGHDT and YNNKEL (reference sequence). V lost 8 bases, J lost 6 bases, and 14 bases lay in between. The CDR3 covers 12 residues. The chain's CDR3 is CASGRTGLEQYF. Here the CDR3 DNA reads TGTGCCAGCGGGCGTACGGGGCTCGAGCAGTACTTC.

This clone was seen just once. The rearrangement links TRBV11-3 to TRBJ1-1, with D possibly being TRBD1 (6 bases). V was shortened by 6 bases and J by 5 bases, with 13 bases between the two germline ends. Germline CDR1 is SGHNT and CDR2 is YENEEA. The CDR3 is made up of 13 amino acids. Here the CDR3 DNA reads TGTGCCAGCAGTCCCGGGGGCAGTACTGAAGCTTTCTTT. It translates to CASSPGGSTEAFF.

The chain combines TRBV19 with TRBJ2-6, with 9 bases lining up with TRBD1. Germline V gives CDR1 LNHDA, CDR2 SQIVND (reference sequence). The J segment lost 1 base and the V segment lost 7 bases, leaving 8 bases of the junction unmatched. This CDR3 has 17 residues. This chain's CDR3 is CASTNSGTGSGANVLTF. The CDR3 nucleotides are TGTGCCAGTACCAACTCCGGGACAGGGTCTGGGGCCAACGTCCTGACTTTC.

The chain links TRBV4-1 to TRBJ1-6; possible D gene TRBD1, 5 bases. Between the trimmed V and J ends, which lost 0 bases and 9 bases, there was a span of 21 bases. This CDR3 comprises 18 residues. Germline values: CDR1 MGHRA, CDR2 YSYEKL. As DNA, the CDR3 is TGCGCCAGCAGCCAAGATCCGGGACTGGGACCTTGGGGTTCACCCCTCCACTTT. Its protein product is CASSQDPGLGPWGSPLHF.